The T cell receptor (beta chain) described here comes from a study of T cell responses to AZD1222 COVID-19 vaccine. V was trimmed by 3 bases and J by 2 bases, leaving 19 bases between them. CDR1 is SGHNT, CDR2 YYREEE, per germline (reference sequence). There are 17 residues in the CDR3. Worth noting for this clone: The antigen is not known.

Data came from immunoSEQ multiplex PCR; TCRdb stores just in-frame clones and leaves some out. The table records about 190,000 clones, roughly 92% of them present only once. Study-wide results and caveats: Regions left unmutated in variants are reportedly the target of nearly half of spike-specific TCRs. Donors were mostly white British, more females; clonal diversity possibly underestimated. Following two doses of AZD1222, Spike-specific TCR breadth and depth rose.

This clonotype was sampled from an adult in good health. The input for sequencing was peripheral blood, taken on day 0 of AZD1222 vaccination. V and J are TRBV5-4 and TRBJ2-3; perhaps TRBD2 as D (5 bases). CDR3 protein: CASSSPGEWRPTDTQYF. In DNA form, the CDR3 reads TGTGCCAGCAGCTCCCCCGGGGAGTGGCGTCCCACAGATACGCAGTATTTT.